This T cell receptor (beta chain) was sequenced for a study of T cell repertoires in cytomegalovirus infection. At the level of the study: CMV infection and matching HLA type were both indicated by public TCR beta signatures.

The CDR3 is 16 amino acids. Germline V CDR1 and CDR2: SEHNR, FQNEAQ (reference sequence). V gave up 0 bases and J gave up 5 bases; unmatched junction bases: 10. TCRdb called the reads again in MiXCR, with one record for every CDR3 protein. The sample has about 140,000 distinct CDR3 sequences, about 6.1% seen once. The sample holds many counts of this clonotype. Its matching antigen is unknown. Study outcomes and limitations: The response measured ex vivo was dominated by TCR beta clonotypes (HLA-C-restricted and CMV-specific).

The chain has TRBV7-9 and TRBJ2-7, with TRBD2 matching over 7 bases. This receptor was taken from a human donor in good health (CMV status not recorded). Some clones in this sample may be carry-over from other donors' samples. The sample comprised PBMCs. The CDR3 coding sequence is TGTGCCAGCAGCTTAGCCCGATGGGAGGGCTTCAACGAGCAGTACTTC. Translated, it gives CASSLARWEGFNEQYF.